This section outlines one T cell receptor beta chain sequence together with its context. Its specific antigen is unknown. No base quality information exists; no much larger clone differs at one position. CDR1 MDHEN and CDR2 SYDVKM were looked up in the germline V gene. V and J lose 7 bases and 0 bases, and a span of 16 bases separates them. Counted from cysteine to phenylalanine, this CDR3 has 15 amino acids. Only the CDR3 DNA is retained, 45 bases long and in frame from the first base. This sample is drawn from a study of shared clonotypes between healthy human individuals (TCRdb year 2020). Regarding the research as a whole: Two women and a few men aged 18 to 49 years were included in the cohort. To increase sequencing depth and limit assay-specific biases, TCR repertoire library preparation and sequencing were carried out by different laboratories using diverse techniques. Each donor's leukapheresis produced roughly between roughly 0.85 and 10 billion PBMCs. To estimate repertoire size and how much clonotypes are shared between individuals, the study performed deep sequencing of blood TCR repertoires from a handful of healthy adults. Per donor, three plates each were used for CD4 naive and CD4 memory, two for CD8 naive, and one for CD8 memory. The study at large found these results: Estimated clonotype richness was generally larger for naive than for memory subsets. Rarefaction of sorted-subset datasets indicated incomplete sequencing despite the large sequencing depth. Sampling was limited to blood, and TCR repertoires in tissue likely differ from TCR repertoires in blood. Clonotypes shared by all four sorted-subset donors showed higher generation probabilities than non-shared clonotypes. The genetic and exposure-history diversity represented was limited by the small number of donors. Sharing across a handful of donors was observed for around 4.8% of naive CD4, over 3% of naive CD8, about 2.5% of memory CD4, and less than 0.45% of memory CD8 clonotypes. Based on pairwise subsampling, the degree of clonotype sharing among donors was expected to be affected by sequencing depth.

Using the deep immunoSEQ assay, multiplex PCR amplified TCR CDR3 regions from genomic DNA. Genomic DNA extracted from each cell subset was distributed evenly over all wells of several immunoSEQ 96-well plates, and each plate served as one replicate. For sorted subsets, each replicate PCR was loaded with 150 to 250 ng genomic DNA, equivalent to some 31,000 T cell genomes. Purified libraries were measured with a Qubit 3.0 fluorometer, size-checked on a Bioanalyzer 2100, and measured again with the KAPA Library Quantification kit. Every immunoSEQ 96-well plate was sequenced on a dedicated single-read 150-cycle Illumina NextSeq 550 flow cell. Under the source paper's analysis protocol: Because only junctional sequences without quality scores were contained in the immunoSEQ output, filtering matching that applied to full-length reads could not be performed. Sequences were annotated with PyIR, a Python wrapper for IgBLAST v1.9, and V/J genes and CDR3 were assigned using IMGT germline references. Reads were filtered out if the reads had weak V/J assignments (E-value above 1e-6), no CDR3, stop codons, out-of-frame junctions, or ambiguous translated residues. V3J clonotypes were defined as sequences sharing the same inferred V gene, J gene, and CDR3 amino acid sequence. The percentage overlap between two repertoires was calculated by dividing the number of shared unique clonotypes by the size of the smaller repertoire. Repertoire richness was assessed with RTK rarefaction, the Chao1 estimator, and Recon v2.1 estimates of unobserved clonotypes. Generation probabilities for all TCRbeta clonotypes obtained by the gDNA method from several donors were computed using OLGA. TCRdb took over this immuneACCESS table, retaining in-frame rearrangements with V and J assigned. Such tables are incomplete; in checked studies, under half of the missing clones stem from an unresolved V gene, and the remainder is unexplained. V and J calls and clone size follow that table, whereas D and trimming were derived from the DNA. The table for this sample lists millions of clones; more than 85% of them were counted only once. Under 2% of the sample lies in the top ten.

CD8 naive samples consisted of CD45RO-negative cells that were positively selected for CCR7, yielding a CD45RA+CCR7+ population without TemRA cells. Donors were healthy HIV-negative adults with no recently reported acute infections or vaccinations. All donors were Caucasian adults living in Nashville, Tennessee, USA. Blood was obtained by leukapheresis, after which PBMCs were separated by Ficoll-Histopaque density gradient centrifugation and cryopreserved in liquid nitrogen vapor phase. Purity and quantity of every magnetically sorted T cell population were checked by analytical flow cytometry. Genomic DNA was isolated from every sorted fraction and measured by UV absorbance on a Nanodrop 2000c.

The rearrangement joined TRBV28 to TRBJ2-7; the D gene identity is not certain. The clonotype was recovered from a man in his late teens or twenties in good health. Some clones in this sample may be carry-over from other donors' samples. Specimen: naive CD8+ T cells from PBMCs. Interpreted using the paper, the cell subset or site label stands for: CD45RA+CCR7+. The nucleotide sequence reads as follows: TGTGCCAGCAAAGAATGGGTAAGGAGCTCCTACGAGCAGTACTTC. Translated, this gives CASKEWVRSSYEQYF.